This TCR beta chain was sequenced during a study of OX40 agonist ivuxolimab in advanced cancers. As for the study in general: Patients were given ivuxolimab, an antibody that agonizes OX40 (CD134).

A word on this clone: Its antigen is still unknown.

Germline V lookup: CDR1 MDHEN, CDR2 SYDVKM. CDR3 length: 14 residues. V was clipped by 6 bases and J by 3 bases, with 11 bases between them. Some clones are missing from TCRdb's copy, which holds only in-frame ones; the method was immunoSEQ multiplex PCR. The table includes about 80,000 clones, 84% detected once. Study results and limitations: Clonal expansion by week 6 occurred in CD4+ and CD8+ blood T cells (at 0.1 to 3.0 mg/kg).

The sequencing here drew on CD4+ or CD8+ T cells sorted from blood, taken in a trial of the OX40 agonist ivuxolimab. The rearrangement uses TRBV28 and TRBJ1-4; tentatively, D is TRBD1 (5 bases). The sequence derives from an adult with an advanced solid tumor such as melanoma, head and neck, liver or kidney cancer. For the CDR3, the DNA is TGTGCCAGCAGGAAGGGGCCGTCTAATGAAAAACTGTTTTTT. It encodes CASRKGPSNEKLFF. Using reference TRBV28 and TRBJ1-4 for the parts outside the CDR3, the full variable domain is DVKVTQSSRYLVKRTGEKVFLECVQDMDHENMFWYRQDPGLGLRLIYFSYDVKMKEKGDIPEGYSVSREKKERFSLILESASTNQTSMYLCASRKGPSNEKLFFGSGTQLSVL.